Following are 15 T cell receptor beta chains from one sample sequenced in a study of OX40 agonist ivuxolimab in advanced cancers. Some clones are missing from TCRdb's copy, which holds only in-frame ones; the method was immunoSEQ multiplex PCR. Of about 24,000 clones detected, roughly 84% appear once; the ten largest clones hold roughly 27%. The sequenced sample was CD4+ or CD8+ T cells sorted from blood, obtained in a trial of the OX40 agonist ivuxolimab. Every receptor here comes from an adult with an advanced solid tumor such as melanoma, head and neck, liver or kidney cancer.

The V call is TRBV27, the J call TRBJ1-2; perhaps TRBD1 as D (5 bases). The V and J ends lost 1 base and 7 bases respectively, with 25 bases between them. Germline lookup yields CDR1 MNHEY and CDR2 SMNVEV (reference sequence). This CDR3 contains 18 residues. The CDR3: CASSLLGLTKWDWGGYTF. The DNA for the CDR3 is TGTGCCAGCAGTTTATTGGGTCTTACTAAATGGGACTGGGGTGGCTACACCTTC.

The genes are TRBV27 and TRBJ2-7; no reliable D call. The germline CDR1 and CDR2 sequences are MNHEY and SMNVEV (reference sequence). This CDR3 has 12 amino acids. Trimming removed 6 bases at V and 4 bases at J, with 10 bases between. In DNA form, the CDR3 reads TGTGCCAGCAGAAAAGTCGGTTACGAGCAGTACTTC. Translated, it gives CASRKVGYEQYF.

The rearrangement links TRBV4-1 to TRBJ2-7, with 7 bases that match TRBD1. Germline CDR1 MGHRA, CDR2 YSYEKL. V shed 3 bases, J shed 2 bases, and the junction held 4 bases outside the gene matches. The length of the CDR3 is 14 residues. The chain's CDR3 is CASSQPGTAYEQYF. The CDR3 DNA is TGCGCCAGCAGCCAGCCGGGGACAGCCTACGAGCAGTACTTC.

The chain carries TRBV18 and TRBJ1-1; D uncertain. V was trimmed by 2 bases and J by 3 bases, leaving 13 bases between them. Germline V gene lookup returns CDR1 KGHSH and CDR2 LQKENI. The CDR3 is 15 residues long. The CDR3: CASSPSPTDYTEAFF. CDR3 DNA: TGTGCCAGCTCACCATCACCCACAGACTACACTGAAGCTTTCTTT.

The CDR3: CASSRAGTYEQYF. The DNA of the CDR3 is TGCGCCAGCAGCCGGGCAGGAACCTACGAGCAGTACTTC. The chain has TRBV4-1 and TRBJ2-7; the D is unclear. In germline, CDR1 is MGHRA, CDR2 YSYEKL. The CDR3 has 13 amino acids. Trimming cost V 4 bases and J 2 bases, with 9 bases left between them.

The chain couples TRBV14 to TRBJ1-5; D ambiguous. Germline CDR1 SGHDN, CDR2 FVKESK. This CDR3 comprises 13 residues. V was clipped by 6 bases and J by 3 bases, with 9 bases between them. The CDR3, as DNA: TGTGCCAGCAGTGACGGCCTCAATCAGCCCCAGCATTTT. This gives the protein CASSDGLNQPQHF.

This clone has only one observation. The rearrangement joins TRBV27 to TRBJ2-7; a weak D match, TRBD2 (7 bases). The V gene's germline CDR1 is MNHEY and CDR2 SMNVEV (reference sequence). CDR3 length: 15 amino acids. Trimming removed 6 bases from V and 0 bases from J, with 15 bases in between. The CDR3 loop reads CASSPVGGGSYEQYF. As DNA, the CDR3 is TGTGCCAGCAGCCCCGTAGGGGGGGGCTCCTACGAGCAGTACTTC.

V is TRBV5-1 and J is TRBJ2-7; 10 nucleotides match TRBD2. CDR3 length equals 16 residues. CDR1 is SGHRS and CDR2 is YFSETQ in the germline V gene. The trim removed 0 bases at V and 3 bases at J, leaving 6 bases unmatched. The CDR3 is CASSLVASGRLYEQYF. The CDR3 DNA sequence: TGCGCCAGCAGCTTGGTGGCTAGCGGGAGACTCTACGAGCAGTACTTC. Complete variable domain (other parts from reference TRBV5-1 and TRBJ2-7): KAGVTQTPRYLIKTRGQQVTLSCSPISGHRSVSWYQQTPGQGLQFLFEYFSETQRNKGNFPGRFSGRQFSNSRSEMNVSTLELGDSALYLCASSLVASGRLYEQYFGPGTRLTVT.

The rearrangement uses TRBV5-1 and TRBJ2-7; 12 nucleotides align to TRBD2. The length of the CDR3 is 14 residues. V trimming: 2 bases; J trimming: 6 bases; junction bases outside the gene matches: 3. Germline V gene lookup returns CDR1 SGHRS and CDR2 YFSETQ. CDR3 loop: CASSFRLAGAEQYF. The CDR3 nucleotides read TGCGCCAGCAGCTTTCGACTAGCGGGAGCCGAGCAGTACTTC.

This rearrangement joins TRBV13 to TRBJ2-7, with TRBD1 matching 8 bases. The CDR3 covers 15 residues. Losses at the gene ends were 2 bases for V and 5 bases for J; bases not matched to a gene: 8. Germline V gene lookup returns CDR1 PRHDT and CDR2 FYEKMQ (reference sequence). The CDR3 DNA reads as TGTGCCAGCAGCTTAAAAGTGGACAGGGCCCACGAGCAGTACTTC. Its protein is CASSLKVDRAHEQYF.

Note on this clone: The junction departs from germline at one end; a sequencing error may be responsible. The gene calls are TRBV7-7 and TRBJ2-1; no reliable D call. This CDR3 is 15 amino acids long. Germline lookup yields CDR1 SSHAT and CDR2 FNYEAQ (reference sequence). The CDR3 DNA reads TGTGCTAGCAGCCGAGGCAGAAGCCCGAACAATGAGCAGTTCTTC. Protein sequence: CASSRGRSPNNEQFF.

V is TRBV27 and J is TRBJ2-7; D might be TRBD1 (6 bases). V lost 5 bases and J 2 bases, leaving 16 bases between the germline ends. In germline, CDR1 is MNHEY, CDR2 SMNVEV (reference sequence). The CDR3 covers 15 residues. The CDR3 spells CASSADRFLTYEQYF. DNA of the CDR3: TGTGCCAGCAGTGCCGACAGGTTCCTCACCTACGAGCAGTACTTC.

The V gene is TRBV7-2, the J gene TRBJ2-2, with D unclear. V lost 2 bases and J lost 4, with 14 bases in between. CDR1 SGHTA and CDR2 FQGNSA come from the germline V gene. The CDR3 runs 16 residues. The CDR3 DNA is TGTGCCAGCAGCTTATACCGCCAGATCAGCACCGGGGAGCTGTTTTTT. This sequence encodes CASSLYRQISTGELFF.

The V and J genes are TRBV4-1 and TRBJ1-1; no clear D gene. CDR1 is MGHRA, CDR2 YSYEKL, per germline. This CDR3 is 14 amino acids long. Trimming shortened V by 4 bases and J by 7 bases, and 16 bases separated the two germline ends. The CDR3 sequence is CASSPLGQLVEAFF. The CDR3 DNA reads TGCGCCAGCAGCCCCCTCGGGCAGTTGGTTGAAGCTTTCTTT.

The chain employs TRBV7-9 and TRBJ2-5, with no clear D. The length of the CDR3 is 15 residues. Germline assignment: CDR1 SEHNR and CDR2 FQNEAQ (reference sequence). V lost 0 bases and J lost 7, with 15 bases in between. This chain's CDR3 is CASSLAQAAQVTQYF. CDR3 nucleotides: TGTGCCAGCAGCTTAGCGCAGGCAGCCCAGGTGACCCAGTACTTC. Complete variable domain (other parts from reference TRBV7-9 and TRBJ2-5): DTGVSQNPRHKITKRGQNVTFRCDPISEHNRLYWYRQTLGQGPEFLTYFQNEAQLEKSRLLSDRFSAERPKGSFSTLEIQRTEQGDSAMYLCASSLAQAAQVTQYFGPGTRLLVL.